This T cell receptor (beta chain) was sequenced for a study of blood T cells in healthy people across ages. This clonotype was counted between two and nine times. Its antigen is unidentified. Next came a second PCR, run for roughly 6 to 11 cycles, which used a sample-barcoded 5' primer along with a J-beta primer mix. In TCRdb, the 5' RACE reads were re-called with MiXCR into one record per CDR3 protein. This table holds some 890,000 distinct CDR3 sequences, 29% found once. Per germline, CDR1 SGHTA and CDR2 FQGNSA. The CDR3 covers 14 residues. Trimming removed 5 bases from V and 10 bases from J; junction bases left unmatched: 8. Study results and limitations: Naive CD4+ cells and diversity were both higher in long-lived donors than in aged donors.

Another study also made use of these data, one on T cells of mothers and their children.

The receptor's source is a woman in her 40s in good health. The rearrangement uses TRBV7-2 and TRBJ1-4; TRBD1 aligns across 9 bases. Material: blood. The CDR3 is CASSQIDRGGKLFF. CDR3 coding DNA: TGTGCCAGCAGCCAGATAGACAGGGGGGGAAAACTGTTTTTT.